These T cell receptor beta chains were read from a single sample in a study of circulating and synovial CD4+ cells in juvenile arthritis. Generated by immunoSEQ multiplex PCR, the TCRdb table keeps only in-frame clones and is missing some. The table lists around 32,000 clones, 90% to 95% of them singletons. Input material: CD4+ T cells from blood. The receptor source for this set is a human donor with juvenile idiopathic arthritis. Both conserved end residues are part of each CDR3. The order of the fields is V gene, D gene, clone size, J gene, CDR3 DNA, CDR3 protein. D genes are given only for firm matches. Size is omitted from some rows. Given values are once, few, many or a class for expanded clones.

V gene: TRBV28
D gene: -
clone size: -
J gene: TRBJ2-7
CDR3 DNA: TGTGCCAGCAGTTTTCCCAACGCGCGGCAGTACTTC
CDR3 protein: CASSFPNARQYF

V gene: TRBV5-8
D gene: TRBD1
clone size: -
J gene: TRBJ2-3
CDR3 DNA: TGTGCCAGCAGCCGACAGGGCCTGACAGATACGCAGTATTTT
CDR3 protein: CASSRQGLTDTQYF

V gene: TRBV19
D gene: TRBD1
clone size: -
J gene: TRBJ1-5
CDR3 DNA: TGTGCCAGTAGTATTGGGACAGGGGGCAATCAGCCCCAGCATTTT
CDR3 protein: CASSIGTGGNQPQHF

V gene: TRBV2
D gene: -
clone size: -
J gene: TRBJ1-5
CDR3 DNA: TGTGCCAGCAGAGAGAATTTGACTCTCTTCTGGGGCAATCAGCCCCAGCATTTT
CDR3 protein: CASRENLTLFWGNQPQHF

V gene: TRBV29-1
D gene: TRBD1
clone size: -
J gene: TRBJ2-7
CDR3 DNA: TGCAGCGTTGTCGGAGTAAGGGACAGGGCCGAGCAGTACTTC
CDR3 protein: CSVVGVRDRAEQYF

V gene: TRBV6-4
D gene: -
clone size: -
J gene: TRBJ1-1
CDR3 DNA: TGTGCCAGCAGTGACACCGCAGGGGACACTGAAGCTTCCTTT
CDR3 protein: CASSDTAGDTEASF

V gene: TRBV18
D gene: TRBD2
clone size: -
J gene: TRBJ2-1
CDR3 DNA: TGTGCCAGCTCACCATTTGGGGGGGTGTCGGCCCAGGGGCAGTTCTTC
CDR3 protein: CASSPFGGVSAQGQFF

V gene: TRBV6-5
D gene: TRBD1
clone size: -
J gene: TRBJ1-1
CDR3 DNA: TGTGCCAGCAGCCGACAGGGTGTCACTGAAGCTTTCTTT
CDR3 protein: CASSRQGVTEAFF

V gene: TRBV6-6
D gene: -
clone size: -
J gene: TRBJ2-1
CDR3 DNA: TGTGCCAGCAGTTACCCCCGGCTAGGGGCCGCAAATGAGCAGTTCTTC
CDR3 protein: CASSYPRLGAANEQFF

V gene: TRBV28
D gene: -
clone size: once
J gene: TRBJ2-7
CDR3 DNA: TGTGCCAGCAGTTCCCCGACTATGCCCTACGAGCAGTACTTC
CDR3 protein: CASSSPTMPYEQYF

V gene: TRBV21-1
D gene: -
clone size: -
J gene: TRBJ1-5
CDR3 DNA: TGTGCCAGCAGCCCGGACAGGGAAAATCAGCCCCAGCATTTT
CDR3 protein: CASSPDRENQPQHF

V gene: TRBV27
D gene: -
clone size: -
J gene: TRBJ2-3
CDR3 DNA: TGTGCCAGCAGTCCGTGGACTACCCCCCGCACAGATACGCAGTATTTT
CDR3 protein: CASSPWTTPRTDTQYF

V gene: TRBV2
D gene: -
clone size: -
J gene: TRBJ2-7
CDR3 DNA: TGTGCCAGCAGTGAAACCCCCGGCTACGAGCAGTACTTC
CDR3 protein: CASSETPGYEQYF

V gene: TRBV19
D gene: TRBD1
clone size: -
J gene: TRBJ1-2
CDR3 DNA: TGTGCCAGTAGTCCCCGGGACAGGCCCTATGGCTACACCTTC
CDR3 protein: CASSPRDRPYGYTF

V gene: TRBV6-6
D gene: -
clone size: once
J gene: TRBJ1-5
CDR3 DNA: TGTGCCAGCAGTTACAAGAACACACAGGACAATCAGCCCCAGCATTTT
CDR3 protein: CASSYKNTQDNQPQHF

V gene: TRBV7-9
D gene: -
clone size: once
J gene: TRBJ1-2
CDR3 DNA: TGTGCCAGCAGCTTGACTGGGGCCCAGACCTCCGGCTACACCTTC
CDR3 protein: CASSLTGAQTSGYTF

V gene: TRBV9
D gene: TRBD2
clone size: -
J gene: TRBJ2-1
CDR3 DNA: TGTGCCAGCAGCTTTAGCGGGACTAGCGGACCCCCTAGGAATGAGCAGTTCTTC
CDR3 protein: CASSFSGTSGPPRNEQFF

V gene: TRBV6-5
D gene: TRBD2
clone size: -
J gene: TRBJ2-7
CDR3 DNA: TGTGCCACCACGAGCGGGAGCTCCTACGAGCAGTACTTC
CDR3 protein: CATTSGSSYEQYF

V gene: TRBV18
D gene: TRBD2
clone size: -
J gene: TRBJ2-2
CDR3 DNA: TGTGCCAGCTCACCAGAGAGCGGGAGACAAGGCGGGGAGCTGTTTTTT
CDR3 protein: CASSPESGRQGGELFF

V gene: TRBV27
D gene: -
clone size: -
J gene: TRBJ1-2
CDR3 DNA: TGTGCCAGCAGTTTAACAGCTAACTATGGCTACACCTTC
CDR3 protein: CASSLTANYGYTF

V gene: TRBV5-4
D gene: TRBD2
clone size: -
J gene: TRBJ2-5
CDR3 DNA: TGTGCCAGCAGCGCAAGCGGGAGGACTCAAGAGACCCAGTACTTC
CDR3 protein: CASSASGRTQETQYF

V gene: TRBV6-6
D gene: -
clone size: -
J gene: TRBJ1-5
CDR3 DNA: TGTGCCAGCAGTTATTCGGGGAGCAATCAGCCCCAGCATTTT
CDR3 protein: CASSYSGSNQPQHF

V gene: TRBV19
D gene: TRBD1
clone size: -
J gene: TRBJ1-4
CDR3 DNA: TGTGCCAGTAGGGACAGGGGGTGGAAAACTAATGAAAAACTGTTTTTT
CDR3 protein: CASRDRGWKTNEKLFF

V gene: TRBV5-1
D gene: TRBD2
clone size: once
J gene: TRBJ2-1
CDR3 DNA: TGCGCCAGCAGCTTGGACGGCGGGGGGGCGGGCAATGAGCAGTTCTTC
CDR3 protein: CASSLDGGGAGNEQFF

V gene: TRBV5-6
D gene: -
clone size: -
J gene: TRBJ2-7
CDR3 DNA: TGTGCCAGCAGCTTGGGGCCTAGAACCTACGAGCAGTACTTC
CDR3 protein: CASSLGPRTYEQYF

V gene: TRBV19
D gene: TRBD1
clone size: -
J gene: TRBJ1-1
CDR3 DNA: TGTGCCAGTAGTATAGATCTAGGTAGGGACAGACTGAACACTGAAGCTTTCTTT
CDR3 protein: CASSIDLGRDRLNTEAFF

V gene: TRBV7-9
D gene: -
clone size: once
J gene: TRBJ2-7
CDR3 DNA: TGTGCCAGCAGCTTTCAAACCTACGAGCAGTACTTC
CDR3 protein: CASSFQTYEQYF

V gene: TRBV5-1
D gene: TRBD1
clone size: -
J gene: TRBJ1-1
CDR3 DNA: TGCGCCAGCAGCTGGGACAGGGGGCGCGGCTTGGGGGGCACTGAAGCTTTCTTT
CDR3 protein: CASSWDRGRGLGGTEAFF

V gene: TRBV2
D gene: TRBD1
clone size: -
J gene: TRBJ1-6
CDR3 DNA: TGTGCCAGCAGTGGGGACAGGGATTCACCCCTCCACTTT
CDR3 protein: CASSGDRDSPLHF

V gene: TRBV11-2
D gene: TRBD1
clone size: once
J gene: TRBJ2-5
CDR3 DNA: TGTGCCAGCAGACCAGCCGGGACAGGGCAAGAGACCCAGTACTTC
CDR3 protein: CASRPAGTGQETQYF

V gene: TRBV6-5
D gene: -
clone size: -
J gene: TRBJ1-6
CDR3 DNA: TGTGCCAGCAGCGAGGGGGTTTTTAATTCACCCCTCCACTTT
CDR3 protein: CASSEGVFNSPLHF

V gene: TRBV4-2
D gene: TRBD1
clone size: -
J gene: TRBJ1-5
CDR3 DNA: TGTGCCAGCAGCCCCGCGGGACAGGGGATTTATAGCAATCAGCCCCAGCATTTT
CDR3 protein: CASSPAGQGIYSNQPQHF

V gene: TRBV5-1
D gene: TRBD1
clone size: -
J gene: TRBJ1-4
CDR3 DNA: TGCGCCAGCAGCTTGACAGGGGGCCGGGCTGAAAAACTGTTTTTT
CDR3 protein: CASSLTGGRAEKLFF

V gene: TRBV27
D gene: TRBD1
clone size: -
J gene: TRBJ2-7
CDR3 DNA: TGTGCCAGCTCCCGACAGGGCCAACGAGCCTACGAGCAGTACTTC
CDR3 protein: CASSRQGQRAYEQYF

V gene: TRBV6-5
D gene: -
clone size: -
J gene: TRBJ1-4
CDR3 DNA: TGTGCCAGCAGTTGGACAGCAACTAATGAAAAACTGTTTTTT
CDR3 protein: CASSWTATNEKLFF

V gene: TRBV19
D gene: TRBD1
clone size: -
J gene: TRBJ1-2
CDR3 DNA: TGTGCCAGTAGCCTTCGACAGGGTTTCATTAACTATGGCTACACCTTC
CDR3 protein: CASSLRQGFINYGYTF

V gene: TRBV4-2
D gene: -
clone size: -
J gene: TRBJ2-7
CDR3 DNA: TGTGCCAGCAGCCAAGAGTCGGGGGTAGCGTTCCCTTTGGAGCAGTACTTC
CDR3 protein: CASSQESGVAFPLEQYF

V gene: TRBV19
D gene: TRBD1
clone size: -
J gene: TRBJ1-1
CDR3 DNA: TGTGCCAGTAGTACGAGGACAGGGGACACTGAAGCTTTCTTT
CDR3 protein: CASSTRTGDTEAFF

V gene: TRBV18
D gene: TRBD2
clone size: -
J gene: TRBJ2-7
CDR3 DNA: TGTGCCAGCTCACCTGGGACTAGCGTTTACGAGCAGTACTTC
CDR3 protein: CASSPGTSVYEQYF

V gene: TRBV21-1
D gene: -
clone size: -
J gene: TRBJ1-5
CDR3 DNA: TGTGCCAGCAGCAGGGACAGGGGTAGCAATCAGCCCCAGCATTTT
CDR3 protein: CASSRDRGSNQPQHF

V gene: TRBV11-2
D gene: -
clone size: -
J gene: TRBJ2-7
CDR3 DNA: TGTGCCAGCAGCTTAGTTTACAGGCGTAGTTGGCGTTACGAGCAGTACTTC
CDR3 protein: CASSLVYRRSWRYEQYF